This TCR beta chain was documented in a study of human T cells and chemical hapten exposure. This CDR3 spans 14 amino acids. Losses at the gene ends were 6 bases for V and 8 bases for J; bases not matched to a gene: 10. Per germline, CDR1 MNHEY and CDR2 SVGAGI. Each CDR3 protein gets one entry after TCRdb re-called the RACE reads with MiXCR. The table records under 120,000 distinct CDR3 sequences, approximately 11% of them present only once. The time point here: patch test 1, 2 weeks after DPC sensitization. Treatment denoted: therapeutic diphenylcyclopropenone sensitization with weekly scalp DPC. Study-wide points: The count of PT1 expanded TCRs correlated positively with patch test score.

To note about this clonotype: Its antigen is not identified.

The source is a woman aged 40 to 50 with alopecia areata. Some clones in this sample may be carry-over from other donors' samples. The J gene is TRBJ1-2, the V gene TRBV6-5; 9 bases are a match to TRBD1. Sequenced material: whole blood, taken in connection with sensitization to the hapten diphenylcyclopropenone (DPC). As DNA, the CDR3 is TGTGCCAGCAGGGTCCAACAGGGGGCGGGAGGCTACACCTTC. It specifies CASRVQQGAGGYTF.